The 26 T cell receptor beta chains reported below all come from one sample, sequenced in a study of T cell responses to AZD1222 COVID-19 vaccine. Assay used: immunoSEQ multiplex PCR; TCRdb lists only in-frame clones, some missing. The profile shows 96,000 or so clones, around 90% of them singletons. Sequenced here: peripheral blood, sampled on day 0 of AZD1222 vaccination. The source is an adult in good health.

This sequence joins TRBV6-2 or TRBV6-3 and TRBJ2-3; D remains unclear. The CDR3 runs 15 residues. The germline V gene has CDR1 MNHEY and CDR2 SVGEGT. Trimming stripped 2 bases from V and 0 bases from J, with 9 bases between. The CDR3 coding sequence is TGTGCCAGCAGTTACATAGGTACTAGCACAGATACGCAGTATTTT. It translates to CASSYIGTSTDTQYF.

CDR3 DNA sequence: TGTGCCAGCAGCTTGGGACAGAATCTTGGAAACACCATATATTTT. Amino acid sequence: CASSLGQNLGNTIYF. This sequence joins TRBV5-5 and TRBJ1-3; maybe TRBD1 (5 bases). The CDR3 extends over 15 amino acids. The germline CDR1 and CDR2 sequences are SGHKS and YYEKEE (reference sequence). V lost 0 bases, J lost 3 bases, and 10 bases lay in between.

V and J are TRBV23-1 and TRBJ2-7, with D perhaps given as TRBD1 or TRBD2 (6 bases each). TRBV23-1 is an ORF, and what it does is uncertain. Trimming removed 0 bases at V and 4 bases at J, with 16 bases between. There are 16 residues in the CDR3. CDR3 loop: CASSQSQGGLWYEQYF. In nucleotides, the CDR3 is TGCGCCAGCAGTCAATCCCAAGGGGGGCTCTGGTACGAGCAGTACTTC.

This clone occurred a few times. The CDR3 DNA sequence: TGCGCCAGCAGCTTGGCGGGGAGAGGGAACACTGAAGCTTTCTTT. The encoded protein is CASSLAGRGNTEAFF. The rearrangement joins TRBV5-1 to TRBJ1-1; D remains ambiguous. The CDR3 is 15 residues long. With 0 bases removed from V and 1 base from J, the gap between germline ends came to 10 bases. From germline, CDR1 is SGHRS and CDR2 YFSETQ.

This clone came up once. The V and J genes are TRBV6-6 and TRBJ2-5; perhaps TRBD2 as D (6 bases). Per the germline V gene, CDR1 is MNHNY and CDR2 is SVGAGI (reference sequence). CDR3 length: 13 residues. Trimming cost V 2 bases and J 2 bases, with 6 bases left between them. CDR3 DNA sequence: TGTGCCAGCAGTTACGGGAGGCAAGAGACCCAGTACTTC. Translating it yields CASSYGRQETQYF.

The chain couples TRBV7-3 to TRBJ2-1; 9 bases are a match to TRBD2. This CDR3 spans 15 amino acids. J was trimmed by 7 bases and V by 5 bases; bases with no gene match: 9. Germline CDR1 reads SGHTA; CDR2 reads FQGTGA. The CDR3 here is CASSPVAGDRNEQFF. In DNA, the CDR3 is TGTGCCAGCAGCCCCGTAGCGGGAGATCGAAATGAGCAGTTCTTC.

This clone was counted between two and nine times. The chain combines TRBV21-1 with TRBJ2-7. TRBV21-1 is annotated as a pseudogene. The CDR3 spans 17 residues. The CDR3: CASSNRAHTKKGHEQYF. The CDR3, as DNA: TGTGCCAGCAGCAATAGGGCACACACGAAGAAGGGCCACGAGCAGTACTTC.

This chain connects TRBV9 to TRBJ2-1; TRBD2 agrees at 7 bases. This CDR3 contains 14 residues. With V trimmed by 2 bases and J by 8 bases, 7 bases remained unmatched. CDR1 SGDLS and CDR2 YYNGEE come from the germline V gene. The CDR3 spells CASSVGGRGDEQFF. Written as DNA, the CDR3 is TGTGCCAGCAGCGTGGGAGGCCGGGGGGATGAGCAGTTCTTC.

The CDR3 DNA reads TGTGCCACCAGTGAAGAGGTCACAGATACGCAGTATTTT. Protein product: CATSEEVTDTQYF. The chain carries TRBV24-1 and TRBJ2-3; no definite D call. Germline-derived CDR1 and CDR2 are KGHDR and SFDVKD. V lost 4 bases and J lost 2, with 6 bases in between. The CDR3 extends over 13 amino acids.

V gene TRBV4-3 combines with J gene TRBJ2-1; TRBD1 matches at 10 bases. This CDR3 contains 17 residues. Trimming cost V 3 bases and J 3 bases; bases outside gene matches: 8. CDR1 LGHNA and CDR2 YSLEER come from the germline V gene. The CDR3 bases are TGCGCCAGCAGCCAGGACCCGAGGACAGGGGGCTACAATGAGCAGTTCTTC. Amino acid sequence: CASSQDPRTGGYNEQFF.

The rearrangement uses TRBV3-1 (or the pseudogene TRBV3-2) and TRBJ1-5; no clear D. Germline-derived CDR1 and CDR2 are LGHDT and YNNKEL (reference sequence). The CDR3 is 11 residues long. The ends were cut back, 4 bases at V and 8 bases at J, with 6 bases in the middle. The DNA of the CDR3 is TGTGCCAGCAGCCGCGGGGAGCCCCAGCATTTT. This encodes CASSRGEPQHF.

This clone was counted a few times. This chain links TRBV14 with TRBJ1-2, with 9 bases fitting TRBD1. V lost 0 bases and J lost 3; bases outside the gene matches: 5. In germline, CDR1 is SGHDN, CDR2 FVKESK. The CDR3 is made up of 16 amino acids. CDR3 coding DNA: TGTGCCAGCAGCCAAGAACAGGGGGCGGGATACTATGGCTACACCTTC. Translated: CASSQEQGAGYYGYTF.

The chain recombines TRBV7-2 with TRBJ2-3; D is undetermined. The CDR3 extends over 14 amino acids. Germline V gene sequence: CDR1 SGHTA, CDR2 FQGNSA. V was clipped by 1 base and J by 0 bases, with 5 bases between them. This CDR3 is CASSLDGSTDTQYF. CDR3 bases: TGTGCCAGCAGCTTAGACGGTAGCACAGATACGCAGTATTTT. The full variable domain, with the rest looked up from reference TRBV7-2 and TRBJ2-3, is GAGVSQSPSNKVTEKGKDVELRCDPISGHTALYWYRQSLGQGLEFLIYFQGNSAPDKSGLPSDRFSAERTGGSVSTLTIQRTQQEDSAVYLCASSLDGSTDTQYFGPGTRLTVL.

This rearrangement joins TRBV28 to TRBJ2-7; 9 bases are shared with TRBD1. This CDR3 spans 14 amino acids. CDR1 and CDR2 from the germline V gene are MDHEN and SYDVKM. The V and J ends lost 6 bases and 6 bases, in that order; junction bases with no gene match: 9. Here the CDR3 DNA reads TGTGCCAGCAGACTGGGACAGGGCTCGGGCGAGCAGTACTTC. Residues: CASRLGQGSGEQYF.

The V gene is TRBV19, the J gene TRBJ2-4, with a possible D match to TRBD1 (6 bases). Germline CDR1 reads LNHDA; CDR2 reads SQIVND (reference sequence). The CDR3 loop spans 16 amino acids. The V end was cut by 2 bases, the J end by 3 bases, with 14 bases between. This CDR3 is CASSISRGEVKNIQYF. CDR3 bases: TGTGCCAGTAGTATAAGCAGGGGAGAGGTCAAAAACATTCAGTACTTC.

CDR3 DNA: TGCGCCAGCAGCCAAGATCAGGGTTCCTACAATGAGCAGTTCTTC. Protein sequence: CASSQDQGSYNEQFF. The genes are TRBV4-3 and TRBJ2-1, with TRBD1 as a possible D gene (5 bases). V lost 0 bases to trimming and J lost 1 base, with 7 bases between them. Germline CDR1 reads LGHNA; CDR2 reads YSLEER. This CDR3 is built from 15 residues.

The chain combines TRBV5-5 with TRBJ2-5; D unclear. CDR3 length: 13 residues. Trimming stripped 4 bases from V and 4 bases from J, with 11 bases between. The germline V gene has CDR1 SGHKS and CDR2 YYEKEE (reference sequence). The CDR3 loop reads CASSSFLPETQYF. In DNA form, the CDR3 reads TGTGCCAGCAGCAGTTTTTTACCAGAGACCCAGTACTTC. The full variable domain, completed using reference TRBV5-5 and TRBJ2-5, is DAGVTQSPTHLIKTRGQQVTLRCSPISGHKSVSWYQQVLGQGPQFIFQYYEKEERGRGNFPDRFSARQFPNYSSELNVNALLLGDSALYLCASSSFLPETQYFGPGTRLLVL.

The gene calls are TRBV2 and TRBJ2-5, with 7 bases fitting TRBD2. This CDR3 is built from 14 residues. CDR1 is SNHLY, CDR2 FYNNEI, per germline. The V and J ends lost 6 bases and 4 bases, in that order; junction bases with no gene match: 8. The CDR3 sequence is CASSQGLLRETQYF. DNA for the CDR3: TGTGCCAGCAGCCAGGGACTATTGCGAGAGACCCAGTACTTC.

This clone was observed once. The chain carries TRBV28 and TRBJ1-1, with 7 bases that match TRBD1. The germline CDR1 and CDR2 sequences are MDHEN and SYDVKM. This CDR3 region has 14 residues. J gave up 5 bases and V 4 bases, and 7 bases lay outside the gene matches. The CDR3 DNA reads TGTGCCAGCAGTTCCACAGGGGCGGGAACTGAAGCTTTCTTT. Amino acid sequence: CASSSTGAGTEAFF.

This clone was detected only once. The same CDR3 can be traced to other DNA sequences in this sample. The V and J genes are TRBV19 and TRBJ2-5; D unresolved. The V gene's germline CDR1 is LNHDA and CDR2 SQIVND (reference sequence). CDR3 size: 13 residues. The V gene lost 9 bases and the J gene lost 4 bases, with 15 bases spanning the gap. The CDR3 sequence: CASSLRERETQYF. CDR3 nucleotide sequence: TGTGCCAGCAGCCTAAGGGAACGAGAGACCCAGTACTTC.

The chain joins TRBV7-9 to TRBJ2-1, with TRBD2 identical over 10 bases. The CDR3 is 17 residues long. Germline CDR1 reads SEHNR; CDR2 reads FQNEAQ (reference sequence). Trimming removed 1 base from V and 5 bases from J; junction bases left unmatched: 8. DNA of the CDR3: TGTGCCAGCAGCTTAGGAGCGCTAGCGGGAGTTAACAATGAGCAGTTCTTC. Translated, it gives CASSLGALAGVNNEQFF.

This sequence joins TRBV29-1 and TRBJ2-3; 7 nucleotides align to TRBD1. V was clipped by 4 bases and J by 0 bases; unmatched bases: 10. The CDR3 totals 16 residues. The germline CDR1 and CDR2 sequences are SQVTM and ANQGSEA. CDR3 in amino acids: CSVGGNTGVSTDTQYF. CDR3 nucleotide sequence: TGCAGCGTTGGGGGAAATACAGGGGTCAGCACAGATACGCAGTATTTT.

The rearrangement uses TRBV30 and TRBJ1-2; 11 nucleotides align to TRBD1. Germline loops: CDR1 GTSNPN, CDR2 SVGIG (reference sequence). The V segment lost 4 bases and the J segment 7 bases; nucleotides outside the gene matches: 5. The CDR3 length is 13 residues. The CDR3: CAWKGQGGFGYTF. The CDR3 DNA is TGTGCCTGGAAGGGACAGGGGGGGTTTGGCTACACCTTC.

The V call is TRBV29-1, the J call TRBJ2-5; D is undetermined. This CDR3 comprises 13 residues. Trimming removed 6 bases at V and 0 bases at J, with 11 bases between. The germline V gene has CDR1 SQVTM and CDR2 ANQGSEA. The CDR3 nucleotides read TGCAGCGTAAAACGGACGTACCAAGAGACCCAGTACTTC. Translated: CSVKRTYQETQYF.

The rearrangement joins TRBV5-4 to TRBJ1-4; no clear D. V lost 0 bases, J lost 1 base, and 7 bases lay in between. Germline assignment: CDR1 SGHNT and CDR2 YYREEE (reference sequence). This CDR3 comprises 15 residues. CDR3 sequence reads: CASSLARGTNEKLFF. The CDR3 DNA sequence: TGTGCCAGCAGCTTGGCTCGGGGAACTAATGAAAAACTGTTTTTT.

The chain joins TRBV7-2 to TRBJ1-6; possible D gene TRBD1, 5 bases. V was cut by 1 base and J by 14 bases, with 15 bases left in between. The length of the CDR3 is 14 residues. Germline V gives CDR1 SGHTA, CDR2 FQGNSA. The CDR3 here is CASSLEFGAASLHF. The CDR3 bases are TGTGCCAGCAGCTTAGAGTTCGGGGCAGCCTCCCTCCACTTT.